This T cell receptor beta chain is from a study of shared clonotypes between healthy human individuals (dated by TCRdb to 2020 to 2021). Background for the entire study: The cohort included three men and two women between 18 and 49 years of age. Each donor's leukapheresis produced roughly between roughly 0.85 and 9.5 billion PBMCs. For each donor, CD4 naive and CD4 memory were each run on three plates, CD8 naive on two plates, and CD8 memory on one plate. To increase sequencing depth and limit assay-specific biases, TCR repertoire library preparation and sequencing were carried out by different laboratories using diverse techniques. To estimate repertoire size and how much clonotype sharing occurs between individuals, the study deeply sequenced the blood TCR repertoires of roughly 5 healthy adults. What the research found in general, with its limitations: Because the study included a small number of donors, the genetic and exposure-history diversity represented was limited. Rarefaction of sorted-subset datasets indicated incomplete sequencing despite the large sequencing depth. When several donors were compared, the shared fraction of clonotypes was about 5% for naive CD4, about 4% for naive CD8, 2% to 2.5% for memory CD4, and 0.4% for memory CD8. Higher generation probabilities were observed for clonotypes shared by all four sorted-subset donors than for non-shared clonotypes. Based on pairwise subsampling, the degree of clonotype sharing among donors was expected to be affected by sequencing depth. Larger estimated clonotype richness was generally found for naive subsets than for memory subsets. Sampling was restricted to blood, and TCR repertoires in tissues likely differ from the TCR repertoires found in blood.

A word on this clone: Its antigen has not been determined. There are no base qualities to consult, and no much larger clone falls within one base.

Using the deep immunoSEQ assay, TCR CDR3 regions were amplified from genomic DNA by multiplex PCR. For each cell subset, the extracted genomic DNA was distributed evenly across all wells of several immunoSEQ 96-well plates, and each plate served as one replicate. For sorted subsets, roughly 0.2 ug genomic DNA, equal to tens of thousands of T cell genomes, was loaded into each replicate PCR. Purified libraries were measured with a Qubit 3.0 fluorometer, size-checked on a Bioanalyzer 2100, and measured again with the KAPA Library Quantification kit. Every immunoSEQ 96-well plate was sequenced on a separate single-read 150-cycle Illumina NextSeq 550 flow cell. The authors' pipeline ran thus. Because only junctional sequences without quality scores were contained in the immunoSEQ output, filtering matching that applied to full-length reads could not be performed. Sequences were annotated with PyIR, a Python wrapper for IgBLAST v1.9, using IMGT germline references to assign V/J genes and CDR3. Any read was removed if the V/J assignment was weak (E-value above 1e-6), the CDR3 was missing, or the read contained stop codons, out-of-frame junctions, or ambiguous translated residues. A V3J clonotype was defined by an identical inferred V gene, J gene, and CDR3 amino acid sequence. Percentage overlap between repertoires was computed as shared unique clonotypes divided by the size of the smaller repertoire. RTK rarefaction, the Chao1 estimator, and Recon v2.1 estimates of unobserved clonotypes were used to assess repertoire richness. Generation probabilities for all TCRbeta clonotypes obtained by the gDNA method from four donors were computed using OLGA. Sourced from immuneACCESS, this table was stored by TCRdb with only in-frame sequences that have V and J called. A share of the clones is absent; for the studies checked, an unresolved V gene accounts for under half, and the remainder has no known explanation. V and J calls plus clone size are reproduced from that table; the DNA served to infer D and trimming. The sample contains around 2,000,000 clones, 85% to 95% of them found a single time. Together, the top ten hold 0.1% to 0.15% of the sample.

V is pared back by 0 bases and J by 0 bases, with 14 bases lying between the germline termini. The germline V gene (reference sequence) gives CDR1 as WNHNN and CDR2 as SYGVQD. The CDR3 runs 17 residues from the cysteine to the phenylalanine. Only the CDR3 region is kept as DNA, spanning 51 bases read in frame from base 1. The donors were healthy, HIV-negative adults with no recently reported acute infections or vaccinations. Every donor was a Caucasian adult residing in Nashville, Tennessee, USA. CD4+ T cells were enriched by magnetic negative selection, after which naive cells were positively selected on CD45RA and the negative fraction was taken as the memory subset. Blood was obtained by leukapheresis, after which PBMCs were separated by Ficoll-Histopaque density gradient centrifugation and cryopreserved in liquid nitrogen vapor phase. Analytical flow cytometry was used to check the purity and quantity of every magnetically sorted T cell population. Genomic DNA was isolated from every sorted fraction and measured by UV absorbance on a Nanodrop 2000c.

Sequenced input: naive CD4+ T cells sorted from blood. The sample's cell subset or site label is to be understood as: CD45RA+ positively selected. The sequence came from a man between 18 and 35 years old in good health. The sequence joins TRBV10-1 to TRBJ2-5, with no reliable assignment of the D segment. The DNA sequence is as follows: TGCGCCAGCAGTGAGTCGAGATCGCCCCCGTACCAAGAGACCCAGTACTTC. Translation gives CASSESRSPPYQETQYF.